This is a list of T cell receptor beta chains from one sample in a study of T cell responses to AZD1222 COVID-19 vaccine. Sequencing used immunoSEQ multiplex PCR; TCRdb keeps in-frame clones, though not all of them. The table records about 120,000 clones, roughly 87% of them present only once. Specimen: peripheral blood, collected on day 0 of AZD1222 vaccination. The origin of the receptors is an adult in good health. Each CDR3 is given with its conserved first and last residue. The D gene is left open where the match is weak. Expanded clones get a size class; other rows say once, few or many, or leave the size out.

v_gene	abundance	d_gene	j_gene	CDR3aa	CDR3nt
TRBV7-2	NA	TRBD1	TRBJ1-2	CASSFPTGGKGGYTF	TGTGCCAGCAGCTTCCCGACAGGGGGCAAGGGTGGCTACACCTTC
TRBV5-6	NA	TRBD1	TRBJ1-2	CASSTGAGNYGYTF	TGTGCCAGCAGCACAGGGGCCGGGAACTATGGCTACACCTTC
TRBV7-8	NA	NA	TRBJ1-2	CASSPPNSGGYTF	TGTGCCAGCAGCCCACCGAACTCAGGTGGCTACACCTTC
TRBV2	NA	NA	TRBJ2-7	CASSPTYEQYF	TGTGCCAGCAGCCCCACCTACGAGCAGTACTTC
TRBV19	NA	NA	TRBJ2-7	CASSVRGGSYEQYF	TGTGCCAGTAGTGTCAGGGGTGGTTCCTACGAGCAGTACTTC
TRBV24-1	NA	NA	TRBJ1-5	CATSDSGGNNQPQHF	TGTGCCACCAGTGATTCGGGAGGGAATAATCAGCCCCAGCATTTT
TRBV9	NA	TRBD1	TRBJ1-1	CASSGPGTGVNTEAFF	TGTGCCAGCAGCGGACCGGGAACAGGGGTGAACACTGAAGCTTTCTTT
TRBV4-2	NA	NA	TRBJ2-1	CASSQVDSYNEQFF	TGTGCCAGCAGCCAAGTTGACTCCTACAATGAGCAGTTCTTC
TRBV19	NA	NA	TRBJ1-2	CASSITRHGYTF	TGTGCCAGTAGTATCACGCGACATGGCTACACCTTC
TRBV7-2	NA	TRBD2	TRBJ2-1	CASSLGTSGTSSYNEQFF	TGTGCCAGCAGCTTAGGGACTAGCGGGACCAGCTCCTACAATGAGCAGTTCTTC
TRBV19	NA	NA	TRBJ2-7	CASSPRTRGSYEQYF	TGTGCCAGTAGTCCCCGGACTCGTGGAAGCTACGAGCAGTACTTC
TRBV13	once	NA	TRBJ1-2	CASSSREDDYGYTF	TGTGCCAGCAGCTCCAGGGAGGACGACTATGGCTACACCTTC
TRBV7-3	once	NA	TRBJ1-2	CASSLLGQGDGYTF	TGTGCCAGCAGTCTCCTCGGGCAGGGAGATGGCTACACCTTC
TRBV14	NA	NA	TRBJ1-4	CASSQGATNEKLFF	TGTGCCAGCAGCCAAGGAGCAACTAATGAAAAACTGTTTTTT
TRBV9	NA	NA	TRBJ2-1	CASSPQWDNEQFF	TGTGCCAGCAGCCCCCAGTGGGACAATGAGCAGTTCTTC
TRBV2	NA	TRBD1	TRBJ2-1	CASSEARQGASSYNEQFF	TGTGCCAGCAGTGAAGCTCGGCAGGGGGCCAGCTCCTACAATGAGCAGTTCTTC
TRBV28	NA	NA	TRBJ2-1	CASERWRPSASYNEQFF	TGTGCCAGCGAGAGGTGGCGACCCTCTGCCTCCTACAATGAGCAGTTCTTC
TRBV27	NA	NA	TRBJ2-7	CASSLNRHYEQYF	TGTGCCAGCAGTTTAAACAGACACTACGAGCAGTACTTC
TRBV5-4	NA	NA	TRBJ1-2	CASSQPDRNYGYTF	TGTGCCAGCAGCCAGCCAGACAGGAACTATGGCTACACCTTC
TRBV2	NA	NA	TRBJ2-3	CASRSWGLMTDTQYF	TGTGCCAGCAGGTCCTGGGGGCTGATGACAGATACGCAGTATTTT
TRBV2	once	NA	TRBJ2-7	CASSEQQGFNEQYF	TGTGCCAGCAGTGAACAGCAGGGGTTCAACGAGCAGTACTTC
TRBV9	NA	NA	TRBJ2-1	CASSVRGGSYNEQFF	TGTGCCAGCAGCGTAAGAGGCGGCTCCTACAATGAGCAGTTCTTC
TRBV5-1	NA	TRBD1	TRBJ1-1	CASRGTGESTEAFF	TGCGCCAGCAGGGGTACAGGGGAAAGCACTGAAGCTTTCTTT
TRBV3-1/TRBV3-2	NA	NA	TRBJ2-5	CASSHLYQETQYF	TGTGCCAGCAGCCACCTCTACCAAGAGACCCAGTACTTC